The 20 T cell receptor beta chains listed next were all sequenced from one sample in a study of beta chain features in type 1 diabetes. The authors reverse transcribed all of the isolated RNA, so sequencing captured expressed TCRB transcripts. The repertoire was sequenced with immunoSEQ multiplex PCR; TCRdb's copy has only in-frame clones and lacks some. This table has 150,000 to 190,000 clones, 10% to 13% appearing once. Study-wide points: Shorter TCRB CDR3s, moderately but significantly so, were found in Type 1 diabetes patients in all four CD4+ subsets.

No antigen has been identified for these receptors. Sequences were obtained from central memory CD4+ T cells from blood. Source of these receptors: a man aged 30 to 45 with type 1 diabetes.

This clone was counted at least ten times. The gene calls are TRBV28 and TRBJ2-2; TRBD1 agrees at 8 bases. From germline, CDR1 is MDHEN and CDR2 SYDVKM. The CDR3 runs to 15 residues. The V and J ends lost 6 bases and 5 bases, in that order; junction bases with no gene match: 8. CDR3 sequence: CASSSLTGATGELFF. The CDR3 DNA reads TGTGCCAGCAGCTCCCTGACAGGGGCGACCGGGGAGCTGTTTTTT.

The V gene is TRBV27, the J gene TRBJ2-7; D is undetermined. The CDR3 is 13 amino acids. V gave up 2 bases and J gave up 2 bases, with 7 bases separating them. Germline V lookup: CDR1 MNHEY, CDR2 SMNVEV (reference sequence). CDR3 loop: CASSLDIAYEQYF. CDR3 DNA: TGTGCCAGCAGTTTAGACATTGCCTACGAGCAGTACTTC.

J is TRBJ2-7 and V is TRBV7-2; 10 nucleotides align to TRBD1. The V gene end was trimmed by 5 bases and the J gene end by 3 bases; junction bases not matched to a gene: 4. CDR3 length: 14 amino acids. Looked up from germline, CDR1 is SGHTA and CDR2 is FQGNSA. CDR3 loop: CASSLWTGGYEQYF. As DNA, the CDR3 is TGTGCCAGCAGCCTTTGGACAGGGGGCTACGAGCAGTACTTC. Together with reference TRBV7-2 and TRBJ2-7, the CDR3 gives the full variable domain: GAGVSQSPSNKVTEKGKDVELRCDPISGHTALYWYRQSLGQGLEFLIYFQGNSAPDKSGLPSDRFSAERTGGSVSTLTIQRTQQEDSAVYLCASSLWTGGYEQYFGPGTRLTVT.

The rearrangement joins TRBV5-1 to TRBJ2-1; 7 nucleotides line up with TRBD2. This CDR3 spans 15 amino acids. The germline V gene has CDR1 SGHRS and CDR2 YFSETQ. Trimming removed 0 bases from V and 7 bases from J; junction bases left unmatched: 7. The CDR3: CASSLVGTTMNEQFF. DNA for the CDR3: TGCGCCAGCAGCTTGGTCGGGACTACGATGAATGAGCAGTTCTTC.

This clone showed up just a few times. V usage is TRBV6-6 and J usage is TRBJ1-1, with no clear D. CDR3 size: 14 residues. Per the germline V gene, CDR1 is MNHNY and CDR2 is SVGAGI (reference sequence). The V and J ends lost 0 bases and 0 bases respectively, with 5 bases between them. The CDR3 protein is CASSYSIVNTEAFF. The CDR3 DNA reads as TGTGCCAGCAGTTACTCGATAGTGAACACTGAAGCTTTCTTT.

This chain links TRBV4-1 with TRBJ2-1, with 7 bases identical to TRBD2. The V gene's germline CDR1 is MGHRA and CDR2 YSYEKL. Losses at the gene ends were 2 bases for V and 6 bases for J; bases not matched to a gene: 10. The CDR3 is made up of 16 amino acids. In nucleotides, the CDR3 is TGCGCCAGCAGCCAATTCGGGACTACGCTTTTCAATGAGCAGTTCTTC. It encodes CASSQFGTTLFNEQFF.

The sample holds a few counts of this clone. The chain joins TRBV19 to TRBJ2-6; perhaps TRBD1 as D (6 bases). V lost 3 bases and J 4 bases, leaving 10 bases between the germline ends. CDR3 length: 15 residues. The germline V gene encodes CDR1 LNHDA and CDR2 SQIVND (reference sequence). CDR3 region: CASSIQGKGANVLTF. The CDR3 bases are TGTGCCAGTAGTATCCAGGGGAAGGGGGCCAACGTCCTGACTTTC.

This clone appeared a few times. V usage is TRBV5-1 and J usage is TRBJ2-5; 7 bases are a match to TRBD1. This CDR3 comprises 13 residues. Germline CDR1 and CDR2: SGHRS and YFSETQ. V lost 2 bases, J lost 5 bases, and 3 bases stayed unmatched. The CDR3 nucleotides read TGCGCCAGCAGCTTTACAGGGGAGGAGACCCAGTACTTC. It yields the protein CASSFTGEETQYF.

This clone has a handful of counts. The rearrangement links TRBV7-3 to TRBJ2-7, with D unresolved. The CDR3 length is 14 residues. Trimming removed 5 bases from V and 4 bases from J, with 15 bases in between. Germline V CDR1 and CDR2: SGHTA, FQGTGA. CDR3 in DNA: TGTGCCAGCAGCCCAGGTGGCAGGCCATACGAGCAGTACTTC. This codes for CASSPGGRPYEQYF.

This chain connects TRBV11-2 to TRBJ2-5, with D possibly TRBD2 on 7 matching bases. Germline assignment: CDR1 SGHAT and CDR2 FQNNGV. CDR3 size: 15 residues. Trimming shortened V by 5 bases and J by 5 bases, and 18 bases separated the two germline ends. The CDR3 sequence: CASSTRGGREETQYF. The CDR3 DNA sequence: TGTGCCAGCAGCACCCGAGGGGGGCGGGAGGAGACCCAGTACTTC.

This clone was found a few times. The chain uses TRBV30 and TRBJ1-5, with D possibly being TRBD1 (6 bases). The CDR3 is made up of 13 amino acids. Trimming pared 5 bases from V and 4 bases from J, leaving 12 bases between. Looked up from germline, CDR1 is GTSNPN and CDR2 is SVGIG (reference sequence). The CDR3: CAWCRDTNQPQHF. The CDR3 nucleotides are TGTGCCTGGTGCCGGGACACAAATCAGCCCCAGCATTTT.

The rearrangement uses TRBV5-1 and TRBJ1-2; D is possibly TRBD1 (6 bases). The CDR3 totals 14 residues. V lost 4 bases to trimming and J lost 6 bases, with 16 bases between them. Germline-derived CDR1 and CDR2 are SGHRS and YFSETQ. Written as DNA, the CDR3 is TGCGCCAGCAGCCCCCCAGGACAGATACATGGCTACACCTTC. Its translation: CASSPPGQIHGYTF.

This chain uses TRBV5-1 with TRBJ2-7; maybe TRBD2 (6 bases). The V gene's germline CDR1 is SGHRS and CDR2 YFSETQ. The V end lost 1 base, the J end lost 6 bases, and 14 bases lay between the germline ends. This CDR3 contains 14 residues. The CDR3 reads CASSLWRDGPEQYF. Written as DNA, the CDR3 is TGCGCCAGCAGCTTGTGGAGGGACGGCCCCGAGCAGTACTTC. The entire variable domain, with the rest obtained from reference TRBV5-1 and TRBJ2-7, is as follows: KAGVTQTPRYLIKTRGQQVTLSCSPISGHRSVSWYQQTPGQGLQFLFEYFSETQRNKGNFPGRFSGRQFSNSRSEMNVSTLELGDSALYLCASSLWRDGPEQYFGPGTRLTVT.

V is TRBV18 and J is TRBJ2-1, with no clear D. Trimming shortened V by 3 bases and J by 6 bases, and 15 bases separated the two germline ends. Per the germline V gene, CDR1 is KGHSH and CDR2 is LQKENI. The CDR3 totals 15 residues. The DNA for the CDR3 is TGTGCCAGCTCACCCATTGACAACGCGCTCAATGAGCAGTTCTTC. It codes for CASSPIDNALNEQFF.

This clone turned up a few times. This chain links TRBV13 with TRBJ2-1, with TRBD2 matching over 8 bases. CDR1 and CDR2 from the germline V gene are PRHDT and FYEKMQ (reference sequence). The V gene end was trimmed by 4 bases and the J gene end by 2 bases; junction bases not matched to a gene: 10. The CDR3 loop spans 17 amino acids. The CDR3 bases are TGTGCCAGCAGCTCCACCGGAAGGGGACTAGCCTACAATGAGCAGTTCTTC. Its protein is CASSSTGRGLAYNEQFF.

The gene calls are TRBV2 and TRBJ2-3, with 9 bases matching TRBD2. The CDR3 loop spans 15 amino acids. Germline V CDR1 and CDR2: SNHLY, FYNNEI. V dropped 6 bases and J dropped 4; count of bases not matched to a gene: 8. CDR3 coding DNA: TGTGCCAGCAGCGGAAATAGCGGGAGCGCAGATACGCAGTATTTT. It encodes CASSGNSGSADTQYF.

This clone was seen a few times. This chain links TRBV11-2 with TRBJ2-2; the D gene is possibly TRBD1 (6 bases). Germline V gene lookup returns CDR1 SGHAT and CDR2 FQNNGV. This CDR3 is built from 16 residues. Trimming stripped 1 base from V and 8 bases from J, with 17 bases between. The CDR3 coding sequence is TGTGCCAGCAGCTTAGCAGGGGCCCCAAGCCCTGGGGAGCTGTTTTTT. It specifies CASSLAGAPSPGELFF.

This clone was picked up a small number of times. The rearrangement links TRBV13 to TRBJ2-7, with 9 positions matching TRBD1. Germline-derived CDR1 and CDR2 are PRHDT and FYEKMQ (reference sequence). This CDR3 region has 14 residues. V shed 5 bases, J shed 6 bases, and the junction held 8 bases outside the gene matches. CDR3 DNA: TGTGCCAGCAGCCTACAGGGGGCGGCGGGCGAGCAGTACTTC. Translated: CASSLQGAAGEQYF.

CDR3 DNA: TGTGCCATCAGTGAGGGAACAGGGGACACTGAAGCTTTCTTT. Translating gives CAISEGTGDTEAFF. The rearrangement uses TRBV10-3 and TRBJ1-1; 7 bases match TRBD1. The CDR3 totals 14 residues. Trimming took 2 bases from V and 3 from J; bases not matched to a gene: 3. Germline CDR1 is ENHRY and CDR2 is SYGVKD.

In its sample, this clone was seen many times. This chain links TRBV7-2 with TRBJ2-3; D might be TRBD2 (6 bases). This CDR3 spans 17 amino acids. Looked up from germline, CDR1 is SGHTA and CDR2 is FQGNSA. V lost 1 base to trimming and J lost 3 bases, with 17 bases between them. CDR3 amino acids: CASSLVEGISRTDTQYF. The CDR3 DNA reads as TGTGCCAGCAGCTTAGTGGAGGGCATCTCGAGGACAGATACGCAGTATTTT.